Each of the 30 T cell receptor beta chains below was sequenced from the same sample in a study of OX40 agonist ivuxolimab in advanced cancers. The assay was immunoSEQ multiplex PCR, and TCRdb's table has in-frame clones only and misses some. Here the sample spans around 50,000 clones, about nine tenths being singletons. The input for sequencing was CD4+ or CD8+ T cells sorted from blood, taken in a trial of the OX40 agonist ivuxolimab. The receptors were gathered from an adult with an advanced solid tumor such as melanoma, head and neck, liver or kidney cancer.

The CDR3 sequence is CASSDTGRRNSYTF. The CDR3 DNA follows: TGTGCCAGCAGTGACACAGGGAGGCGGAATAGCTACACCTTC. This chain connects TRBV27 to TRBJ1-2, with D perhaps TRBD1 (6 bases). CDR1 is MNHEY, CDR2 SMNVEV, per germline (reference sequence). Trimming stripped 5 bases from V and 9 bases from J, with 19 bases between. The CDR3 length is 14 residues.

V and J are TRBV6-9 and TRBJ2-7; D remains unclear. The CDR3 is 17 residues long. V was cut by 5 bases and J by 0 bases, with 20 bases left in between. CDR1 is MNHGY and CDR2 is SVAAGI in the germline V gene. The CDR3 loop is CASSHPPGPTTSYEQYF. CDR3 DNA sequence: TGTGCCAGCAGTCACCCACCGGGTCCTACGACCTCCTACGAGCAGTACTTC.

In DNA, the CDR3 is TGTGCCAGTTCCCCGACTAGCATGAATGAGCAGTTCTTC. It translates to CASSPTSMNEQFF. The chain joins TRBV6-1 to TRBJ2-1; 7 nucleotides match TRBD2. There are 13 residues in the CDR3. With V trimmed by 9 bases and J by 7 bases, 9 bases remained unmatched. From germline, CDR1 is MNHNS and CDR2 SASEGT.

The chain couples TRBV6-6 to TRBJ1-1; 7 bases agree with TRBD1. The V gene's germline CDR1 is MNHNY and CDR2 SVGAGI (reference sequence). The length of the CDR3 is 14 residues. With 3 bases clipped from V and 10 bases from J, the junction kept 11 bases outside the gene matches. In DNA form, the CDR3 reads TGTGCCAGCAGTTATACCAGGGGGTTTAGTAGAGCTTTCTTT. The encoded protein is CASSYTRGFSRAFF.

This sequence joins TRBV6-1 and TRBJ2-7, with 11 bases matching TRBD2. The CDR3 spans 15 residues. Germline CDR1 MNHNS, CDR2 SASEGT. V shed 6 bases, J shed 3 bases, and the junction held 7 bases outside the gene matches. CDR3 coding DNA: TGTGCCAGCAGGAAAACTAGCGGGAGTTTCTACGAGCAGTACTTC. Its translation is CASRKTSGSFYEQYF.

The chain employs TRBV10-3 and TRBJ1-1, with 12 bases lining up with TRBD1. V was pared by 6 bases and J by 3 bases, with 11 bases of the junction left unmatched. The CDR3 runs to 17 residues. Germline CDR1 reads ENHRY; CDR2 reads SYGVKD. CDR3 sequence reads: CAIRSPGTGGADTEAFF. Here the CDR3 DNA reads TGTGCCATCAGGTCCCCTGGGACAGGGGGCGCGGACACTGAAGCTTTCTTT.

J is TRBJ2-1 and V is TRBV7-9; 7 bases match TRBD2. V lost 1 base and J lost 4; bases outside the gene matches: 7. The CDR3 is 16 residues long. Germline V gene sequence: CDR1 SEHNR, CDR2 FQNEAQ (reference sequence). The CDR3 loop reads CASSLVRASGYNEQFF. CDR3 in DNA: TGTGCCAGCAGCTTAGTGAGGGCTAGCGGATACAATGAGCAGTTCTTC.

The gene calls are TRBV6-1 and TRBJ1-5; no clear D gene. V was cut by 5 bases and J by 5 bases, with 16 bases left in between. Germline V gives CDR1 MNHNS, CDR2 SASEGT. The CDR3 runs to 15 residues. The chain's CDR3 is CASSRTHREDQPQHF. CDR3 nucleotide sequence: TGTGCCAGCAGTAGGACCCACAGAGAGGATCAGCCCCAGCATTTT.

This chain joins TRBV9 and TRBJ2-5, with D tentatively TRBD1 or TRBD2 (5 bases each). The last part of the DNA fits TRBJ2-7 better; the J call may be wrong. Per germline, CDR1 SGDLS and CDR2 YYNGEE. The CDR3 loop spans 16 amino acids. CDR3: CASSVGSRGAFYEQYF. The CDR3 region has the DNA TGTGCCAGCAGCGTAGGGTCTCGAGGGGCCTTCTACGAGCAGTACTTC.

This clone was detected only a few times. The chain combines TRBV28 with TRBJ1-5; D is unclear. Trimming removed 4 bases at V and 9 bases at J, with 13 bases between. Germline CDR1 is MDHEN and CDR2 is SYDVKM. The CDR3 runs 13 residues. The CDR3 bases are TGTGCCAGCAGTTGGCTGGGCCTGGGGCCCCAGCATTTT. Translating gives CASSWLGLGPQHF.

This clone was counted a single time. The J gene is TRBJ2-7, the V gene TRBV27, with D possibly being TRBD1 (6 bases). The germline CDR1 and CDR2 sequences are MNHEY and SMNVEV (reference sequence). The CDR3 loop spans 14 amino acids. V lost 5 bases to trimming and J lost 4 bases, with 15 bases between them. CDR3 protein: CASSPRHREYEQYF. CDR3 DNA: TGTGCCAGCAGTCCCCGTCACAGGGAATACGAGCAGTACTTC.

The V and J genes are TRBV18 and TRBJ1-2; TRBD1 agrees at 9 bases. V dropped 5 bases and J dropped 8; count of bases not matched to a gene: 15. The germline V gene has CDR1 KGHSH and CDR2 LQKENI. This CDR3 is built from 16 residues. This CDR3 is CASSSSPGTGFIGYTF. In DNA form, the CDR3 reads TGTGCCAGCTCATCCTCCCCCGGGACAGGGTTCATAGGCTACACCTTC.

The chain couples TRBV28 to TRBJ1-2, with D unclear. The V end lost 2 bases, the J end lost 7 bases, and 5 bases lay between the germline ends. The CDR3 contains 11 residues. Germline V gene sequence: CDR1 MDHEN, CDR2 SYDVKM. Here the CDR3 DNA reads TGTGCCAGCAGTTTACGGCGTGGCTACACCTTC. It specifies CASSLRRGYTF.

The chain links TRBV2 to TRBJ1-2; D unresolved. V was pared by 3 bases and J by 5 bases, with 13 bases between. Germline V gene sequence: CDR1 SNHLY, CDR2 FYNNEI. The CDR3 has 14 amino acids. The CDR3 nucleotides are TGTGCCAGCAGTGAGATGGGGAAAAGATATGGCTACACCTTC. Encoded protein: CASSEMGKRYGYTF.

The V call is TRBV7-9, the J call TRBJ2-1, with no clear D. This CDR3 is 9 amino acids long. V lost 5 bases and J lost 9, with 2 bases in between. Germline V lookup: CDR1 SEHNR, CDR2 FQNEAQ (reference sequence). CDR3 loop: CASSLEQFF. The CDR3 DNA reads as TGTGCCAGCAGCCTTGAGCAGTTCTTC.

This chain uses TRBV18 with TRBJ1-1, with TRBD1 matching 7 bases. The CDR3 contains 15 residues. J was trimmed by 3 bases and V by 2 bases; bases with no gene match: 6. Per germline, CDR1 KGHSH and CDR2 LQKENI. CDR3 sequence reads: CASSPRQGWDTEAFF. In DNA, the CDR3 is TGTGCCAGCTCACCAAGACAGGGCTGGGACACTGAAGCTTTCTTT.

With respect to this clone: An end of the junction does not agree with germline; a read error may underlie this. The chain combines TRBV7-3 with TRBJ2-7; D tentatively reads TRBD1 or TRBD2 (5 bases each). Germline V lookup: CDR1 SGHTA, CDR2 FQGTGA. CDR3 length: 14 amino acids. This CDR3 reads CASSQDRGPGEQYF. CDR3 DNA sequence: TGCGCCAGCAGCCAAGATCGGGGCCCAGGCGAGCAGTACTTC. The full variable domain, with the rest looked up from reference TRBV7-3 and TRBJ2-7, is GAGVSQTPSNKVTEKGKYVELRCDPISGHTALYWYRQSLGQGPEFLIYFQGTGAADDSGLPNDRFFAVRPEGSVSTLKIQRTERGDSAVYLCASSQDRGPGEQYFGPGTRLTVT.

The genes are TRBV10-2 and TRBJ2-2; 7 nucleotides match TRBD2. Trimming at V came to 8 bases and at J to 2 bases, leaving 11 bases not matched to a gene. This CDR3 spans 16 amino acids. The germline V gene encodes CDR1 WSHSY and CDR2 SAAADI. The CDR3 spells CASLPLKRENTGELFF. The CDR3 DNA is TGCGCCAGCCTTCCTCTCAAGCGGGAAAACACCGGGGAGCTGTTTTTT.

This clone was seen more than once but under ten times. The chain carries TRBV21-1 and TRBJ2-4; TRBD1 was called by the table and not checked on the DNA. TRBV21-1 is an annotated pseudogene. CDR3 length equals 15 residues. Here the CDR3 reads CASSPRGDRGNIQYF. The CDR3 DNA sequence: TGTGCCAGCAGCCCCCGGGGGGACAGGGGAAACATTCAGTACTTC.

The V call is TRBV4-2, the J call TRBJ2-2, with 9 bases identical to TRBD2. Germline V CDR1 and CDR2: LGHNA, YNFKEQ. With 2 bases clipped from V and 6 bases from J, the junction kept 4 bases outside the gene matches. This CDR3 has 15 residues. The chain's CDR3 is CASSQRLAGSGELFF. CDR3 in DNA: TGTGCCAGCAGCCAACGGCTAGCGGGGTCCGGGGAGCTGTTTTTT.

The chain joins TRBV2 to TRBJ2-7; the D is unclear. The CDR3 runs 10 residues. V shed 4 bases and J shed 6 bases, with 4 bases lying between them. Germline V lookup: CDR1 SNHLY, CDR2 FYNNEI. The CDR3 protein is CASSVTEQYF. The CDR3 region has the DNA TGTGCCAGCAGTGTAACCGAGCAGTACTTC.

This clone appeared once. The chain employs TRBV18 and TRBJ2-5, with TRBD2 matching 14 bases. Germline CDR1 and CDR2: KGHSH and LQKENI. This CDR3 has 16 residues. With 3 bases clipped from V and 3 bases from J, the junction kept 3 bases outside the gene matches. This CDR3 is CASSPTSGGAEETQYF. The CDR3 bases are TGTGCCAGCTCACCGACTAGCGGGGGGGCGGAAGAGACCCAGTACTTC. Together with reference TRBV18 and TRBJ2-5, the CDR3 gives the full variable domain: NAGVMQNPRHLVRRRGQEARLRCSPMKGHSHVYWYRQLPEEGLKFMVYLQKENIIDESGMPKERFSAEFPKEGPSILRIQQVVRGDSAAYFCASSPTSGGAEETQYFGPGTRLLVL.

This chain links TRBV18 with TRBJ1-3; D is undetermined. CDR3 length: 19 amino acids. With 4 bases removed from V and 2 bases from J, the gap between germline ends came to 24 bases. Per the germline V gene, CDR1 is KGHSH and CDR2 is LQKENI. The CDR3 sequence: CASSRGDTRGPGAGNTIYF. The DNA of the CDR3 is TGTGCCAGCTCACGAGGAGATACTAGAGGTCCCGGGGCTGGAAACACCATATATTTT. Variable domain in full (rest from reference TRBV18 and TRBJ1-3): NAGVMQNPRHLVRRRGQEARLRCSPMKGHSHVYWYRQLPEEGLKFMVYLQKENIIDESGMPKERFSAEFPKEGPSILRIQQVVRGDSAAYFCASSRGDTRGPGAGNTIYFGEGSWLTVV.

In its sample, this clone was seen once. This rearrangement joins TRBV6-4 to TRBJ2-5, with a tentative D call TRBD1 (6 bases). The V end was cut by 8 bases, the J end by 3 bases, with 13 bases between. The length of the CDR3 is 13 residues. Germline CDR1 and CDR2: MRHNA and SNTAGT. In nucleotides, the CDR3 is TGTGCCAGCTGTCGGGCAGGGGAAGAGACCCAGTACTTC. Protein sequence: CASCRAGEETQYF.

V usage is TRBV5-5 and J usage is TRBJ2-3; D possibly corresponds to TRBD2 (7 bases). CDR1 is SGHKS, CDR2 YYEKEE, per germline (reference sequence). The CDR3 runs to 15 residues. The ends were cut back, 4 bases at V and 4 bases at J, with 16 bases in the middle. The DNA for the CDR3 is TGTGCCAGCAGCCAAGGGGAGGGGGTAGCAGATACGCAGTATTTT. It specifies CASSQGEGVADTQYF.

The chain recombines TRBV27 with TRBJ2-1, with TRBD2 as a possible D gene (5 bases). Trimming cost V 6 bases and J 1 base, with 13 bases left between them. The germline gives CDR1 MNHEY, CDR2 SMNVEV (reference sequence). The CDR3 runs 15 residues. This CDR3 is CASSIGLSSYNEQFF. In DNA form, the CDR3 reads TGTGCCAGCAGCATCGGACTCTCTTCCTACAATGAGCAGTTCTTC.

The genes are TRBV7-6 and TRBJ1-2; no firm D call. Trimming left V 1 base short and J 6 bases short, with 9 bases between. The CDR3 consists of 13 residues. Germline V gene data show CDR1 as SGHVS and CDR2 as FNYEAQ. The CDR3 is CASSLEGRDGYTF. The DNA of the CDR3 is TGTGCCAGCAGCTTAGAAGGGCGAGATGGCTACACCTTC.

This chain uses TRBV4-2 with TRBJ2-1, with a weak D call TRBD2 (6 bases). CDR3 length: 18 residues. Between the trimmed V and J ends, which lost 0 bases and 5 bases, there was a span of 20 bases. Per the germline V gene, CDR1 is LGHNA and CDR2 is YNFKEQ. The CDR3 loop reads CASSQDSEGRGPNNEQFF. In DNA, the CDR3 is TGTGCCAGCAGCCAAGACTCGGAGGGGCGCGGCCCTAACAATGAGCAGTTCTTC.

The rearrangement uses TRBV19 and TRBJ2-3, with 11 bases aligning to TRBD2. Germline CDR1 reads LNHDA; CDR2 reads SQIVND (reference sequence). The CDR3 is made up of 17 amino acids. Trimming cost V 5 bases and J 0 bases; bases outside gene matches: 7. The CDR3 bases are TGTGCCAGTAGTTCCCGAGGGACTAGCGGTAGCACAGATACGCAGTATTTT. Protein: CASSSRGTSGSTDTQYF.

The CDR3 coding sequence is TGTGCCAGCAGTCGCACGGGGGGCGGGAGGGCCAACGAGCAGTTCTTC. Encoded protein: CASSRTGGGRANEQFF. The rearrangement links TRBV6-4 to TRBJ2-1, with 9 positions matching TRBD2. Germline V CDR1 and CDR2: MRHNA, SNTAGT. The CDR3 sequence is 16 residues long. V lost 5 bases to trimming and J lost 10 bases; unmatched junction nucleotides: 15.